This T cell receptor beta chain is from a study of cytomegalovirus exposure and HLA in healthy donors. In the study overall: There were some 400 genotyped donors. Of these, about 81% fell in the genetic ancestry cluster associated with self-reported Caucasian donors.

This clone was counted only a few times. Its antigen is currently unknown. The PCR employed 60 Vbeta primers together with 13 Jbeta primers. Clones were read by immunoSEQ multiplex PCR, and TCRdb kept only the in-frame ones, dropping some. The sample lists roughly 200,000 clones, 55% to 75% occurring once. Study results and caveats: A later analysis linked a missense DCLRE1C variant to TCR beta V- and J-gene trimming. Among the CMV-associated chains, three were confirmed in vitro as specific for CMV antigens.

The sequencing sample was made of PBMCs. This clonotype was obtained from a man aged 35 to 55 in good health and CMV-seropositive.

The CDR3 DNA reads as TGTGCCAGCAGCCCCTCTGTCGAGCAGTACTTC. Its protein product is CASSPSVEQYF. The genes are TRBV7-9 and TRBJ2-7; D ambiguous. V lost 5 bases and J 6 bases, leaving 8 bases between the germline ends. Germline CDR1 and CDR2: SEHNR and FQNEAQ (reference sequence). This CDR3 comprises 11 residues.